The clone carrying this T cell receptor beta chain was detected ten times or more. What it binds is not known. Per germline, CDR1 DFQATT and CDR2 SNEGSKA (reference sequence). This CDR3 is 15 amino acids long. With 7 bases clipped from V and 1 base from J, the junction kept 11 bases outside the gene matches. In the source study's methods: Clinicopathological groups supplied CDR3 differences that were used to build a distant-metastasis classifier for papillary thyroid cancer. TCRdb reprocessed the PCR reads via MiXCR. The V and J calls reflect TCRdb's pipeline rather than the authors' work. Among 9,500 to 15,000 clones listed, approximately 21% were seen once. Patients were all untreated before their thyroid surgery. This sample was taken from a study of metastatic and nonmetastatic thyroid tumors. Study background: Repertoires were compared across blood and tumor or nodule tissue from malignant and benign thyroid patients. Study-level results: TCR beta diversity was reportedly significantly higher in malignant thyroid tumors than benign nodules, in blood and tumor.

This chain links TRBV20-1 with TRBJ2-5; 8 bases align to TRBD1. The sequence was collected from a female donor with papillary thyroid cancer or a benign thyroid nodule (not recorded which). Some clones in this sample may be carry-over from other donors' samples. The sample comprised adjacent normal tissue. Written as DNA, the CDR3 is TGCAGTGTCAGGCCAGGAGGACAGGGCCAAGAGACCCAGTACTTC. Its protein is CSVRPGGQGQETQYF.